Shown below are 29 T cell receptor beta chains from a single sample sequenced in a study of blood T cell repertoires in COVID-19. The assay was immunoSEQ multiplex PCR, and TCRdb's table has in-frame clones only and misses some. This repertoire shows about 190,000 clones, about nine tenths found once; its top ten account for more than 3.5%. What was sequenced was peripheral blood. The receptors here all came from a woman aged 25 to 45 with acute or convalescent COVID-19.

V usage is TRBV28 and J usage is TRBJ1-5; no firm D call. The CDR3 runs 13 residues. The germline V gene encodes CDR1 MDHEN and CDR2 SYDVKM. The V end lost 6 bases, the J end lost 4 bases, and 10 bases lay between the germline ends. CDR3 protein: CASRPMINQPQHF. CDR3 sequence (DNA): TGTGCCAGCAGACCTATGATAAATCAGCCCCAGCATTTT.

The rearrangement joins TRBV2 to TRBJ2-5; 9 bases line up with TRBD2. There are 16 residues in the CDR3. The junction had 8 bases not matched to a gene; V was cut back by 3 bases and J by 3 bases. CDR1 and CDR2 from the germline V gene are SNHLY and FYNNEI. The CDR3 sequence: CASSDAGLAREETQYF. Written as DNA, the CDR3 is TGTGCCAGCAGTGATGCTGGACTAGCGCGTGAAGAGACCCAGTACTTC.

The genes are TRBV3-1 (or the pseudogene TRBV3-2) and TRBJ2-1, with 15 positions matching TRBD2. J gave up 7 bases and V 4 bases, and 2 bases lay outside the gene matches. This CDR3 has 15 amino acids. From germline, CDR1 is LGHDT and CDR2 YNNKEL (reference sequence). The CDR3 DNA is TGTGCCAGCAGCCGAGGACTAGCGGGAGGGAATGAGCAGTTCTTC. Encoded protein: CASSRGLAGGNEQFF.

The chain has TRBV5-1 and TRBJ2-1, with 9 bases aligning to TRBD2. Germline assignment: CDR1 SGHRS and CDR2 YFSETQ. The CDR3 runs to 14 residues. Trimming took 4 bases from V and 6 from J; bases not matched to a gene: 5. The CDR3 loop is CASSPLAGSNEQFF. The DNA for the CDR3 is TGCGCCAGCAGCCCCCTAGCGGGAAGCAATGAGCAGTTCTTC. The variable domain in full, with the rest retrieved from reference TRBV5-1 and TRBJ2-1, is KAGVTQTPRYLIKTRGQQVTLSCSPISGHRSVSWYQQTPGQGLQFLFEYFSETQRNKGNFPGRFSGRQFSNSRSEMNVSTLELGDSALYLCASSPLAGSNEQFFGPGTRLTVL.

The DNA for the CDR3 is TGCGCCAGCAGCTACGGACTAGCGCCAGATACGCAGTATTTT. It is translated as CASSYGLAPDTQYF. The V and J genes are TRBV5-1 and TRBJ2-3; 9 bases map to TRBD2. This CDR3 contains 14 residues. Unmatched junction bases numbered 3, after V lost 3 bases and J lost 4 bases. The V gene's germline CDR1 is SGHRS and CDR2 YFSETQ.

The chain links TRBV5-1 to TRBJ2-7; D possibly corresponds to TRBD2 (6 bases). CDR3 size: 15 residues. Looked up from germline, CDR1 is SGHRS and CDR2 is YFSETQ. V lost 4 bases, J lost 5 bases, and 19 bases lay in between. The CDR3 reads CASSRTGTVRDEQYF. The CDR3 region has the DNA TGCGCCAGCAGCCGCACCGGGACTGTACGCGACGAGCAGTACTTC.

V is TRBV3-1 (or the pseudogene TRBV3-2) and J is TRBJ1-2, with 7 bases lining up with TRBD1. The CDR3 covers 14 residues. Germline V CDR1 and CDR2: LGHDT, YNNKEL (reference sequence). The V and J ends lost 2 bases and 5 bases, in that order; junction bases with no gene match: 5. In nucleotides, the CDR3 is TGTGCCAGCAGCCAAAGCACAGGGGAGTATGGCTACACCTTC. Translated: CASSQSTGEYGYTF.

As regards this clone: This same CDR3 is encoded by further DNA sequences in the sample. The CDR3 region has the DNA TGTGCCAGCAGCTTGGGGCAGAACACCGGGGAGCTGTTTTTT. It translates to CASSLGQNTGELFF. V gene TRBV7-9 combines with J gene TRBJ2-2, with D perhaps TRBD1 (5 bases). The germline gives CDR1 SEHNR, CDR2 FQNEAQ (reference sequence). V gave up 3 bases and J gave up 1 base, with 6 bases separating them. This CDR3 contains 14 residues.

This clone was found a few times. The chain has TRBV20-1 and TRBJ2-5, with a weak D call TRBD1 (5 bases). The CDR3 consists of 10 residues. Per germline, CDR1 DFQATT and CDR2 SNEGSKA (reference sequence). V was shortened by 6 bases and J by 4 bases, with 6 bases between the two germline ends. The CDR3 sequence is CSATGETQYF. The CDR3 coding sequence is TGCAGTGCCACAGGAGAGACCCAGTACTTC.

V gene TRBV12-3 or TRBV12-4 combines with J gene TRBJ2-1; a weak D match, TRBD2 (6 bases). The CDR3 sequence is 11 residues long. V shed 6 bases and J shed 15 bases, with 15 bases lying between them. The CDR3: CASSSAGRAFF. DNA of the CDR3: TGTGCCAGCAGCTCCGCGGGACGCGCGTTCTTC.

V and J are TRBV12-3 or TRBV12-4 and TRBJ1-1; D remains ambiguous. V shed 3 bases and J shed 2 bases, with 7 bases lying between them. The CDR3 totals 13 residues. CDR3 sequence reads: CASSLEGNTEAFF. In DNA, the CDR3 is TGTGCCAGCAGTTTGGAGGGTAACACTGAAGCTTTCTTT.

The V call is TRBV5-8, the J call TRBJ2-7; TRBD1 might be the D (7 bases). V shed 3 bases and J shed 7 bases, with 17 bases lying between them. Per germline, CDR1 SGHTS and CDR2 YDEGEE. This CDR3 contains 14 residues. The CDR3 loop reads CASSSTGFGGEQYF. The CDR3 bases are TGTGCCAGCAGCTCGACAGGGTTTGGGGGGGAGCAGTACTTC.

Concerning this clone: The missing conserved phenylalanine or tryptophan at the end of this CDR3 makes a read error likely. Because the CDR3's place on the DNA is in doubt, the DNA is left out and the CDR3 is given as listed by TCRdb. The V call is TRBV9, the J call TRBJ1-3; the table calls TRBD1, which could not be checked here. Termini included, the CDR3 measures 12 amino acids. The germline gives CDR1 SGDLS, CDR2 YYNGEE. CDR3 amino acids: CASKSELDRAVK.

This chain links TRBV11-2 with TRBJ2-6; the D is unclear. The CDR3 spans 13 residues. In germline, CDR1 is SGHAT, CDR2 FQNNGV. Trimming pared 7 bases from V and 4 bases from J, leaving 8 bases between. CDR3 bases: TGTGCCAGCACCCTCCCCGGGGCCAACGTCCTGACTTTC. This sequence encodes CASTLPGANVLTF. The full variable domain, with the rest looked up from reference TRBV11-2 and TRBJ2-6, is EAGVAQSPRYKIIEKRQSVAFWCNPISGHATLYWYQQILGQGPKLLIQFQNNGVVDDSQLPKDRFSAERLKGVDSTLKIQPAKLEDSAVYLCASTLPGANVLTFGAGSRLTVL.

The rearrangement joins TRBV11-1 to TRBJ2-7; D is possibly TRBD1 (6 bases). The CDR3 spans 15 residues. CDR1 and CDR2 from the germline V gene are SGHAT and FQDESV (reference sequence). Trimming took off 2 bases at V and 4 bases at J, with 15 bases between the two ends. The CDR3 DNA is TGTGCCAGCAGCTTAAATCCAGGGGCGCCTTACGAGCAGTACTTC. It yields the protein CASSLNPGAPYEQYF.

Only one count was recorded for this clone. The chain combines TRBV10-3 with TRBJ2-1, with a possible D match to TRBD2 (5 bases). CDR1 is ENHRY and CDR2 is SYGVKD in the germline V gene. Trimming shortened V by 7 bases and J by 6 bases, and 13 bases separated the two germline ends. The CDR3 consists of 13 residues. The CDR3 nucleotides are TGTGCCATCACGAGAGCGGAACTCAATGAGCAGTTCTTC. This gives the protein CAITRAELNEQFF.

This clone was counted once. This chain uses TRBV7-9 with TRBJ1-4; 9 bases agree with TRBD1. The CDR3 covers 14 residues. After removal of 5 bases from V and 7 bases from J, the junction contained 5 bases not matched to a gene. In germline, CDR1 is SEHNR, CDR2 FQNEAQ (reference sequence). The CDR3, as DNA: TGTGCCAGCAGCGCGGGACAGGGTTTTGAAAAACTGTTTTTT. It specifies CASSAGQGFEKLFF.

The chain couples TRBV30 to TRBJ2-2; D might be TRBD2 (6 bases). V lost 4 bases and J lost 3, with 12 bases in between. Germline CDR1 GTSNPN, CDR2 SVGIG (reference sequence). This CDR3 is built from 14 residues. CDR3 in amino acids: CAWTVKRDTGELFF. As DNA, the CDR3 is TGTGCCTGGACGGTTAAGCGGGACACCGGGGAGCTGTTTTTT.

This clone was recorded only once. This chain connects TRBV7-9 to TRBJ2-1, with a possible D match to TRBD2 (5 bases). This CDR3 spans 12 amino acids. CDR1 SEHNR and CDR2 FQNEAQ come from the germline V gene (reference sequence). V was cut by 5 bases and J by 12 bases, with 14 bases left in between. The CDR3 bases are TGTGCCAGCAGCCTCCCTCGGGGTGTGCAGTTCTTC. Translation: CASSLPRGVQFF.

This clone came up once. The V gene is TRBV2, the J gene TRBJ1-4, with D possibly being TRBD1 (6 bases). V lost 6 bases to trimming and J lost 8 bases, with 28 bases between them. Per germline, CDR1 SNHLY and CDR2 FYNNEI. The CDR3 consists of 18 residues. The CDR3 here is CASSGRGGQSSEWEKLFF. Here the CDR3 DNA reads TGTGCCAGCAGCGGAAGGGGTGGACAGAGCTCAGAGTGGGAAAAACTGTTTTTT.

The chain combines TRBV6-5 with TRBJ1-4; D is unresolved. The CDR3 is made up of 11 amino acids. The V end lost 7 bases, the J end lost 5 bases, and 5 bases lay between the germline ends. The germline V gene has CDR1 MNHEY and CDR2 SVGAGI. DNA of the CDR3: TGTGCCAGCAAATCGAATGAAAAACTGTTTTTT. Translated, it gives CASKSNEKLFF.

CDR3 loop: CASSFPTGQGNTGELFF. CDR3 nucleotide sequence: TGCGCCAGCAGCTTTCCAACGGGACAGGGTAACACCGGGGAGCTGTTTTTT. This chain links TRBV5-1 with TRBJ2-2, with TRBD1 matching over 9 bases. This CDR3 contains 17 residues. Per germline, CDR1 SGHRS and CDR2 YFSETQ. Trimming cost V 2 bases and J 2 bases; bases outside gene matches: 7.

The V gene is TRBV2, the J gene TRBJ2-2; no firm D call. The germline V and J ends were trimmed by 0 bases and 0 bases, with 5 bases remaining between them. The CDR3 runs 15 residues. The germline CDR1 and CDR2 sequences are SNHLY and FYNNEI. The CDR3 nucleotides read TGTGCCAGCAGTGAAGCGCGGACGAACACCGGGGAGCTGTTTTTT. It specifies CASSEARTNTGELFF.

This rearrangement joins TRBV5-1 to TRBJ1-4, with TRBD1 matching over 7 bases. Germline CDR1 SGHRS, CDR2 YFSETQ. This CDR3 contains 15 residues. Losses at the gene ends were 2 bases for V and 6 bases for J; bases not matched to a gene: 7. CDR3 region: CASSFGQQGDEKLFF. CDR3 DNA sequence: TGCGCCAGCAGCTTCGGACAGCAGGGGGATGAAAAACTGTTTTTT.

The rearrangement links TRBV19 to TRBJ1-4; TRBD1 might be the D (6 bases). The germline V and J ends were trimmed by 5 bases and 6 bases, with 10 bases remaining between them. The CDR3 is 13 amino acids. Germline CDR1 and CDR2: LNHDA and SQIVND (reference sequence). The CDR3 region is CASSSGQDEKLFF. CDR3 DNA sequence: TGTGCCAGTAGTTCGGGACAAGATGAAAAACTGTTTTTT.

J is TRBJ1-5 and V is TRBV6-5; D is unresolved. The CDR3 runs 14 residues. Trimming took off 5 bases at V and 0 bases at J, with 8 bases between the two ends. Germline V gene lookup returns CDR1 MNHEY and CDR2 SVGAGI. The CDR3 sequence: CASSTTGSNQPQHF. CDR3 in DNA: TGTGCCAGCAGTACGACTGGTAGCAATCAGCCCCAGCATTTT.

V and J are TRBV7-8 and TRBJ1-5; 7 bases are shared with TRBD1. Germline V CDR1 and CDR2: SGHVS, FQNEAQ. J was trimmed by 0 bases and V by 5 bases; bases with no gene match: 7. The CDR3 extends over 16 amino acids. CDR3 amino acids: CASSHDRALSNQPQHF. CDR3 in DNA: TGTGCCAGCAGCCACGACAGGGCCCTTAGCAATCAGCCCCAGCATTTT.

The count of this clone is one. The chain links TRBV7-9 to TRBJ2-5; D is unclear. The germline V and J ends were trimmed by 11 bases and 5 bases, with 6 bases remaining between them. Germline V lookup: CDR1 SEHNR, CDR2 FQNEAQ (reference sequence). The CDR3 covers 9 residues. CDR3 DNA sequence: TGTGCCCTCCGGGAGACCCAGTACTTC. It encodes CALRETQYF.

The J gene is TRBJ2-3, the V gene TRBV11-3, with TRBD2 as a possible D gene (5 bases). The CDR3 length is 13 residues. Per the germline V gene, CDR1 is SGHNT and CDR2 is YENEEA. Between the trimmed V and J ends, which lost 7 bases and 2 bases, there was a span of 10 bases. The CDR3 coding sequence is TGTGCCAGCATTCAGAGGGACACAGATACGCAGTATTTT. It encodes CASIQRDTDTQYF.